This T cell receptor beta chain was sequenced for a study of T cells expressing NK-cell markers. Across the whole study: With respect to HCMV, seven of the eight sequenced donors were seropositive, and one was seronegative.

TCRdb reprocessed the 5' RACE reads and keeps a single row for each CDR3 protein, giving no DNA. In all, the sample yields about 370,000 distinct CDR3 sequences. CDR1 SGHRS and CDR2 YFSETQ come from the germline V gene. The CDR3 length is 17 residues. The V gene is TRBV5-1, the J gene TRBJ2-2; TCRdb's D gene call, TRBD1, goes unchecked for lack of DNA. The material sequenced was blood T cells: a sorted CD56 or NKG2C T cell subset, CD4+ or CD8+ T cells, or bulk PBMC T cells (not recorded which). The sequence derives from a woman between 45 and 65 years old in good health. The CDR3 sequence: CASSLNPEKGALGELFF.